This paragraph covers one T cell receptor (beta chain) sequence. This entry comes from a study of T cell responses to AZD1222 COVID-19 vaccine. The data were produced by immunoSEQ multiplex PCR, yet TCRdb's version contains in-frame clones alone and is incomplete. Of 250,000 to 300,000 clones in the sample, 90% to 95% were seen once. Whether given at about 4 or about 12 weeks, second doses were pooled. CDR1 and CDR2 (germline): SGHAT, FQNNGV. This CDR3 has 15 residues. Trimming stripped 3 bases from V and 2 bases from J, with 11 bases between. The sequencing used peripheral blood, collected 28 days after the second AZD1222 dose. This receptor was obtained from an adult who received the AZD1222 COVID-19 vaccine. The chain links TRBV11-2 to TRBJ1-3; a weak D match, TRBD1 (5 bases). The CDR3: CASSFFEGPGNTIYF. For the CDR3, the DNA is TGTGCCAGCAGCTTTTTCGAGGGGCCTGGAAACACCATATATTTT.